This T cell receptor (beta chain) was observed in a study of blood T cell repertoires in COVID-19 (dated by TCRdb to the early 2020s). Regarding the complete study: Samples from collaborators originated in the United States, Italy and Spain and spanned both the acute and convalescent phases of COVID-19. The material from the prospective study consisted of cDNA or gDNA derived from T cells, B-cell-depleted T cells, or PBMCs. The dataset comprised deeply sampled blood TCRbeta repertoires from subjects exposed to, actively infected with, or recovered from COVID-19. The repertoires were released in a freely available public database meant as a resource for research on the immune response to SARS-CoV-2. The samples were drawn from the first 160 participants of the ongoing ImmuneRACE study and from 950 to 1,500 subjects provided by 6 global collaborators. Nearly every sample came with metadata listing a de-identified subject ID, COVID-19 status, age in years and sex. Where available, HLA class I and class II types were taken from metadata supplied by the sample provider and were not determined by assay-based typing. General findings and caveats noted by the study authors: The quantity of clinical and demographic metadata differed by source and by participant and was supplied without curation.

The CDR3 starts with the cysteine, ends with the phenylalanine, and has 11 residues. Solely the CDR3 DNA is kept, with 33 bases framed from the first base. The germline V gene (reference sequence) supplies CDR1 DFQATT and CDR2 SNEGSKA. TCRbeta CDR3 regions were amplified from genomic DNA using the immunoSEQ Assay, a bias-controlled multiplex PCR. The study's processing was this. Nucleated cell counts per sample were estimated from amplification of reference gene primers within the assay. Sequence reads were collapsed and filtered to measure the absolute abundance of every unique TCRbeta CDR3 rearrangement. For each sample, productive Simpson clonality was calculated as the square root of Simpson's diversity index across productive rearrangements. Here the immuneACCESS table is served through TCRdb, limited to in-frame sequences with V and J called. Missing clones are a known gap in these copies; in checked studies unresolved V genes cover under half, and the rest lacks a known reason. The V and J calls and clone size were taken over from that table, and D and trimming were inferred from the DNA. This sample lists some 21,000 clones; around nine tenths were detected once. The ten largest clones capture over 15% of the sample.

Comment on this clone: Its cognate antigen has yet to be identified. Per-nucleotide qualities are absent, and no much larger clonotype sits a single base away.

Each collaborating institution followed its own protocols to collect whole blood in K2EDTA tubes. For TCRbeta analysis, collaborator samples were shipped as frozen whole blood, as isolated PBMCs, or as DNA extracted from either sample type. Recombination joined TRBV20-1 with TRBJ1-2; TRBD1 might be the D gene, on 6 matching bases. The material sequenced was peripheral blood. The source is a human donor in a cohort sampled during active COVID-19. CDR3 sequence: CISSGGAGYTF. DNA sequence: TGCATATCCAGTGGGGGCGCGGGCTACACCTTC.